This T cell receptor beta chain was documented in a study of human thymus T cells. With regard to this clone: Its target is not known.

Libraries were prepared by immunoSEQ multiplex PCR; TCRdb keeps only in-frame clonotypes and omits some of them. Of some 80,000 clones in the sample, approximately 97% are singletons; the top ten hold approximately 0.03%. General study results and limits: There were highly overlapping thymic repertoires among unrelated individuals, as related research reported.

Thymus specimens were resections from corrective heart surgery. Donors were healthy Finnish infants having corrective surgery for congenital heart defects. This clonotype was obtained from a boy in the first two years of life with a congenital heart defect but otherwise immunologically healthy. Sequenced: thymus tissue.

CDR3 region: CASSLLPWGLNTGELFF. The CDR3, as DNA: TGTGCCAGCAGTTTACTCCCATGGGGCCTTAACACCGGGGAGCTGTTTTTT. The gene calls are TRBV28 and TRBJ2-2; D is possibly TRBD1 (5 bases). Germline loops: CDR1 MDHEN, CDR2 SYDVKM. CDR3 length: 17 amino acids. The V and J ends lost 2 bases and 2 bases respectively, with 15 bases between them.